This T cell receptor (beta chain) came from a study of beta chain features in type 1 diabetes. Expressed TCRB transcripts were sequenced because the entire RNA isolate underwent reverse transcription. Measured with immunoSEQ multiplex PCR; TCRdb has only the in-frame clones, and not every one. Here the sample spans some 240,000 clones, more than 15% being singletons. The study, taken as a whole, reports: When Type 1 diabetes patients were examined, their TCRB CDR3s proved moderately but significantly shorter in all four CD4+ subsets.

Germline CDR1 GTSNPN, CDR2 SVGIG (reference sequence). V gave up 4 bases and J gave up 6 bases; unmatched junction bases: 6. CDR3 length: 13 residues. About this clone: The antigen is not known.

The sequenced sample was naive CD4+ T cells from blood. The chain employs TRBV30 and TRBJ2-3; TRBD2 aligns across 8 bases. The TCR was taken from a man younger than 40 with type 1 diabetes. This CDR3 is CAWTSGLDDTQYF. The CDR3 DNA sequence: TGTGCCTGGACTAGCGGGTTAGACGATACGCAGTATTTT.